The rows below give T cell receptor beta chains drawn from one sample of a study of OX40 agonist ivuxolimab in advanced cancers. The data were produced by immunoSEQ multiplex PCR, yet TCRdb's version contains in-frame clones alone and is incomplete. The table records approximately 70,000 clones, more than 80% of them present only once. This specimen consisted of CD4+ or CD8+ T cells sorted from blood, obtained in a trial of the OX40 agonist ivuxolimab. These receptors were collected from an adult with an advanced solid tumor such as melanoma, head and neck, liver or kidney cancer. Each CDR3 is given with its conserved first and last residue. The D gene is left open where the match is weak. Size is omitted from some rows. Given values are once, few, many or a class for expanded clones.

clone size	D gene	J gene	CDR3 length	V gene	CDR3 protein	CDR3 DNA
NA	TRBD1	TRBJ2-1	15	TRBV5-4	CASSTGQGKVNEQFF	TGTGCCAGCAGCACCGGACAGGGGAAGGTCAATGAGCAGTTCTTC
NA	NA	TRBJ1-5	14	TRBV6-5	CASRGEGDNQPQHF	TGTGCCAGCAGAGGGGAGGGTGACAATCAGCCCCAGCATTTT
NA	TRBD2	TRBJ2-1	17	TRBV19	CASSRRIGLAGVNEQFF	TGTGCCAGTAGTCGCCGAATAGGACTAGCGGGTGTAAATGAGCAGTTCTTC
NA	NA	TRBJ1-2	15	TRBV11-2	CASSLAPTGEGGYTF	TGTGCCAGCAGCTTAGCCCCGACGGGAGAGGGTGGCTACACCTTC
NA	TRBD1	TRBJ1-2	13	TRBV9	CASSVEGTGGFTF	TGTGCCAGCAGCGTAGAGGGGACAGGGGGCTTCACCTTC
NA	NA	TRBJ1-2	15	TRBV4-1	CASSQELRPNYGYTF	TGCGCCAGCAGCCAAGAACTCCGGCCCAACTATGGCTACACCTTC
NA	TRBD1	TRBJ1-5	16	TRBV18	CASSPLGQGANQPQHF	TGTGCCAGCTCACCCCTGGGACAGGGGGCGAATCAGCCCCAGCATTTT
NA	TRBD1	TRBJ2-2	15	TRBV6-1	CASSTGTANTGELFF	TGTGCCAGCAGTACCGGGACAGCGAACACCGGGGAGCTGTTTTTT
NA	NA	TRBJ1-6	15	TRBV14	CASSKGGSYNSPLHF	TGTGCCAGCAGCAAGGGGGGCTCCTATAATTCACCCCTCCACTTT
NA	NA	TRBJ2-1	15	TRBV11-2	CASSLALSLYNEQFF	TGTGCCAGCAGCTTAGCCCTCTCGCTCTACAATGAGCAGTTCTTC
NA	NA	TRBJ2-7	15	TRBV4-2	CASTQGGNKPSEQYF	TGTGCCAGCACCCAAGGGGGAAACAAACCCTCGGAGCAGTACTTC
NA	NA	TRBJ2-5	13	TRBV4-1	CASSQAGVGTQYF	TGCGCCAGCAGCCAAGCGGGGGTGGGGACCCAGTACTTC
NA	NA	TRBJ2-3	14	TRBV6-1	CASSVIGGPDTQYF	TGTGCCAGCAGTGTTATAGGCGGGCCAGATACGCAGTATTTT
NA	TRBD1	TRBJ1-3	16	TRBV9	CASSARTGASGNTIYF	TGTGCCAGCAGCGCCCGGACAGGAGCATCTGGAAACACCATATATTTT
NA	NA	TRBJ1-4	15	TRBV7-9	CASSSDLAANEKLFF	TGTGCCAGCAGCTCTGATTTAGCGGCTAATGAAAAACTGTTTTTT
NA	NA	TRBJ1-5	15	TRBV28	CASRGAGGVAQPQHF	TGTGCCAGCAGGGGGGCTGGCGGGGTTGCTCAGCCCCAGCATTTT
NA	NA	TRBJ2-7	14	TRBV6-1	CASSEGQAFNEQYF	TGTGCCAGCAGTGAAGGGCAGGCTTTCAACGAGCAGTACTTC
NA	NA	TRBJ1-6	13	TRBV7-2	CASSRQINSPLHF	TGTGCCAGCAGCCGGCAAATTAATTCACCCCTCCACTTT
NA	NA	TRBJ1-5	19	TRBV21-1	CASPKTTGSGVKSNQPQHF	TGTGCCAGCCCAAAAACGACAGGGTCCGGAGTGAAGAGCAATCAGCCCCAGCATTTT
NA	TRBD1	TRBJ2-4	16	TRBV10-3	CAISESADRGENIQYF	TGTGCCATCAGTGAGTCGGCGGACAGGGGAGAAAACATTCAGTACTTC
NA	TRBD1	TRBJ2-5	16	TRBV23-1	CASSHRRTGGGETQYF	TGCGCCAGCAGTCACCGTAGGACAGGGGGCGGGGAGACCCAGTACTTC
NA	NA	TRBJ2-3	16	TRBV18	CASSSMEAASTDTQYF	TGTGCCAGCTCATCCATGGAGGCAGCTAGCACAGATACGCAGTATTTT
NA	NA	TRBJ1-1	14	TRBV5-6	CASSKGRPNTEAFF	TGTGCCAGCAGCAAGGGACGGCCCAACACTGAAGCTTTCTTT
NA	NA	TRBJ1-2	18	TRBV5-1	CASSLHGLRKGGDYGYTF	TGCGCCAGCAGCTTACACGGGCTTCGAAAAGGGGGGGACTATGGCTACACCTTC
NA	NA	TRBJ2-3	16	TRBV9	CASGTPGVGGTDTQYF	TGTGCCAGCGGTACCCCGGGGGTCGGGGGCACAGATACGCAGTATTTT
NA	TRBD1	TRBJ2-4	16	TRBV6-5	CASSYGQGGKRNIQYF	TGTGCCAGCAGTTACGGTCAAGGGGGCAAGAGAAACATTCAGTACTTC
NA	TRBD1	TRBJ1-3	13	TRBV11-3	CASSLTGIDTIYF	TGTGCCAGCAGCTTGACAGGGATAGACACCATATATTTT
few	TRBD1	TRBJ1-6	15	TRBV28	CASSLWADRESPLHF	TGTGCCAGCAGTTTATGGGCGGACAGGGAGTCACCCCTCCACTTT
NA	NA	TRBJ1-6	17	TRBV6-1	CASSVREQGSYNSPLHF	TGTGCCAGCAGTGTTCGAGAACAGGGTAGTTATAATTCACCCCTCCACTTT
NA	TRBD1	TRBJ1-5	14	TRBV2	CASRADRVDQPQHF	TGTGCCAGCAGGGCGGACAGGGTCGATCAGCCCCAGCATTTT
NA	NA	TRBJ2-5	12	TRBV5-6	CASSSIQETQYF	TGTGCCAGCAGCTCAATCCAAGAGACCCAGTACTTC
few	NA	TRBJ1-1	10	TRBV30	CAWSQGEAFF	TGTGCCTGGAGCCAGGGGGAAGCTTTCTTT
once	TRBD1	TRBJ2-7	14	TRBV27	CASRTGGSNYEQYF	TGTGCCAGCAGGACAGGGGGAAGCAACTACGAGCAGTACTTC
few	NA	TRBJ2-2	16	TRBV18	CASSPGGRRNTGELFF	TGTGCCAGCTCACCAGGCGGACGGAGGAACACCGGGGAGCTGTTTTTT
NA	NA	TRBJ1-4	15	TRBV4-1	CASSHSTRYNEKLFF	TGCGCCAGCAGCCACTCCACTCGCTATAATGAAAAACTGTTTTTT
NA	NA	TRBJ2-5	14	TRBV28	CASSLLGGGETQYF	TGTGCCAGCAGTTTACTGGGGGGTGGGGAGACCCAGTACTTC
NA	TRBD2	TRBJ2-4	16	TRBV5-4	CASSGGTSGGKNIQYF	TGTGCCAGCAGCGGCGGGACTAGCGGGGGGAAAAACATTCAGTACTTC
few	NA	TRBJ1-5	13	TRBV30	CAWTRDSNQPQHF	TGTGCCTGGACGAGGGATAGCAATCAGCCCCAGCATTTT
NA	NA	TRBJ1-3	15	TRBV18	CASSPDRSSGNTIYF	TGTGCCAGCTCACCTGACAGGTCCTCTGGAAACACCATATATTTT
few	NA	TRBJ1-3	16	TRBV21-1	CASSKGGTSYGNTIYF	TGTGCCAGCAGCAAAGGTGGGACGTCGTATGGAAACACCATATATTTT
NA	NA	TRBJ1-1	15	TRBV10-3	CAINNGIGAGTEAFF	TGTGCCATCAACAACGGGATCGGGGCTGGCACTGAAGCTTTCTTT
NA	NA	TRBJ1-2	13	TRBV6-6	CASSYSRSYGYTF	TGTGCCAGCAGTTATAGCAGGAGTTATGGCTACACCTTC
NA	NA	TRBJ1-2	16	TRBV19	CASSIGAQGSIYGYTF	TGTGCCAGTAGTATAGGAGCGCAGGGTAGCATCTATGGCTACACCTTC
NA	NA	TRBJ1-5	13	TRBV2	CASSRNGDQPQHF	TGTGCCAGCAGCCGGAACGGGGATCAGCCCCAGCATTTT
NA	NA	TRBJ2-1	15	TRBV7-3	CASSLQGSSYNEQFF	TGTGCCAGCAGCTTACAGGGAAGCTCCTACAATGAGCAGTTCTTC
NA	NA	TRBJ1-4	15	TRBV19	CASRGTDGIGEKLFF	TGTGCCAGTAGAGGAACCGACGGAATTGGGGAAAAACTGTTTTTT
once	NA	TRBJ1-5	14	TRBV19	CASSDGLFNQPQHF	TGTGCCAGTTCGGATGGCCTTTTCAATCAGCCCCAGCATTTT
NA	TRBD1	TRBJ1-4	16	TRBV9	CASSVDPTGGNEKLFF	TGTGCCAGCAGCGTAGATCCGACAGGGGGAAATGAAAAACTGTTTTTT
NA	NA	TRBJ2-7	16	TRBV19	CASSRTGGRGSYEQYF	TGTGCCAGTAGTAGGACCGGGGGTAGGGGGAGCTACGAGCAGTACTTC
NA	NA	TRBJ2-7	14	TRBV11-2	CASSLGPGTYEQYF	TGTGCCAGCAGCTTAGGCCCCGGGACCTACGAGCAGTACTTC
NA	TRBD1	TRBJ2-2	15	TRBV18	CASSLGQGSTGELFF	TGTGCCAGCTCCCTCGGACAGGGAAGCACCGGGGAGCTGTTTTTT
NA	TRBD2	TRBJ2-2	15	TRBV7-3	CASSLEGTSTGELFF	TGTGCCAGCAGCTTAGAAGGGACTAGCACCGGGGAGCTGTTTTTT
NA	TRBD1	TRBJ1-5	18	TRBV29-1	CSVEGGTGPSTANQPQHF	TGCAGCGTCGAGGGGGGGACAGGGCCAAGTACTGCCAATCAGCCCCAGCATTTT
once	NA	TRBJ1-1	11	TRBV6-1	CASRRGTEAFF	TGTGCCAGCAGAAGGGGGACTGAAGCTTTCTTT
few	NA	TRBJ1-6	13	TRBV7-2	CASSPEGDSPLHF	TGTGCCAGCAGCCCGGAGGGGGATTCACCCCTCCACTTT
NA	NA	TRBJ1-2	14	TRBV10-1	CASRLQGLSYGYTF	TGCGCCAGCAGATTACAGGGCCTTTCCTATGGCTACACCTTC
NA	NA	TRBJ1-3	14	TRBV9	CASSVRESGNTIYF	TGTGCCAGCAGCGTCCGGGAGTCTGGAAACACCATATATTTT
NA	TRBD2	TRBJ2-7	14	TRBV5-1	CASSLGTSLYEQYF	TGCGCCAGCAGCTTGGGGACTAGCCTCTACGAGCAGTACTTC
NA	TRBD1	TRBJ2-1	16	TRBV5-1	CASSQIPGQGYNEQFF	TGCGCCAGCAGCCAAATACCGGGACAGGGTTACAATGAGCAGTTCTTC